This T cell receptor (beta chain) was recorded in a study of T-cell memory formation after mild COVID-19. Whole-study context: Clustering of TCRs was largely donor specific.

In TCRdb, the 5' RACE reads were re-called with MiXCR into one record per CDR3 protein. The top ten clones hold roughly 21% of a sample with roughly 400,000 distinct CDR3 sequences, 15% to 20% of them seen once. The length of the CDR3 is 12 residues. The V and J ends lost 2 bases and 3 bases respectively, with 5 bases between them. Per the germline V gene, CDR1 is MNHEY and CDR2 is SMNVEV (reference sequence). This clonotype was detected a few times. Its antigen remains unknown. Broader study findings: Later expanders leaned CD4+, whereas day 15 to 85 contracting clones were balanced CD4/CD8.

The chain carries TRBV27 and TRBJ2-7; D gene unclear. The source material was PBMCs or a T cell subset sorted from them (not recorded which). The TCR comes from a man in his late teens or twenties who had mild COVID-19 (a few samples of this study predate the infection). Cell type and time point are not known. The chain's CDR3 is CASSLRYYEQYV. The CDR3 nucleotides are TGTGCCAGCAGTTTAAGGTACTACGAGCAGTACGTC.